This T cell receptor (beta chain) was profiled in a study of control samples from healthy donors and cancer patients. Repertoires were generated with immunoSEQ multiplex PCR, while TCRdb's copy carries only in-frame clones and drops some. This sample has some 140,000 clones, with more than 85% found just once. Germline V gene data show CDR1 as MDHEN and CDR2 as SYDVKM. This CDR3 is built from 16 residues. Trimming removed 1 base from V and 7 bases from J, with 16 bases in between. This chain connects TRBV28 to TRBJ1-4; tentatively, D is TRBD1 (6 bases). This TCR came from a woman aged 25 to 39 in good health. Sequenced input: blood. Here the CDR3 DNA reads TGTGCCAGCAGTTTATTGTCGGGGGGCTCGATTGAAAAACTGTTTTTT. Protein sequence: CASSLLSGGSIEKLFF. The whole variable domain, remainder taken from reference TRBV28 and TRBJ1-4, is DVKVTQSSRYLVKRTGEKVFLECVQDMDHENMFWYRQDPGLGLRLIYFSYDVKMKEKGDIPEGYSVSREKKERFSLILESASTNQTSMYLCASSLLSGGSIEKLFFGSGTQLSVL.